A selection of T cell receptor beta chains follows, all from one sample in a study of vaccination effects on CD4 cells after COVID-19. Their specific antigens are unknown. Measured with immunoSEQ multiplex PCR; TCRdb has only the in-frame clones, and not every one. The repertoire holds over 25,000 clones, with roughly 68% as singletons. The sample here was CD4+ T cells from PBMCs cultured with HCoV-NL63 spike peptides, taken before COVID-19 vaccination. The receptors originated from a human donor who received a COVID-19 vaccine. Each CDR3 is given without its conserved first and last residue.

cdr3_length j_call v_call cdr3_aa
13 TRBJ1-3 TRBV7-6 ASSAGRASGNTIY
8 TRBJ1-1 TRBV12-3/TRBV12-4 ATMSTEAF
11 TRBJ2-7 TRBV6-5 ASSPTRRREQY
14 TRBJ1-6 TRBV5-1 ASSQESGTGTSPLH
12 TRBJ1-4 TRBV2 ASRIYATNEKLF
10 TRBJ2-7 TRBV10-3 AISEGGYEQY
13 TRBJ2-3 TRBV6-5 ASLGLAGRGDTQY
13 TRBJ2-7 TRBV15 ATSRDRGTSYEQY
11 TRBJ1-5 TRBV30 AWSVGPEQPQH
12 TRBJ2-7 TRBV28 ASSPGTSGYEQY
12 TRBJ2-3 TRBV2 ASSQGTSTDTQY
11 TRBJ2-3 TRBV12-3/TRBV12-4 ASSLGGEDTQY
13 TRBJ1-1 TRBV5-4 ASSVRSAMNTEAF
9 TRBJ1-6 TRBV30 AWNRESPLH
10 TRBJ2-3 TRBV7-2 ASSRDADTQY
12 TRBJ1-2 TRBV3-1/TRBV3-2 ASSQVIRNYGYT
15 TRBJ1-3 TRBV18 ASSPRGGLSSGNTIY
11 TRBJ2-1 TRBV5-4 ASSLVPYNEQF
13 TRBJ2-2 TRBV10-3 ASVQGAGGGGELF
14 TRBJ1-2 TRBV7-2 ASSLATGRGLYGYT
13 TRBJ2-2 TRBV6-5 ASSTGLAGTGELF
9 TRBJ1-1 TRBV29-1 SGTGTVEAF
12 TRBJ2-5 TRBV28 ASSSPGREETQY
9 TRBJ1-2 TRBV29-1 SVGGANGYT
11 TRBJ1-5 TRBV4-3 ASSQEVNQPQH
12 TRBJ2-2 TRBV3-1/TRBV3-2 ASSLDPNTGELF
15 TRBJ2-4 TRBV4-3 ASSQAKQGFGKNIQY
11 TRBJ1-5 TRBV19 ASRGQGNQPQH
11 TRBJ1-1 TRBV28 ASGDSMNTEAF
13 TRBJ2-6 TRBV6-2/TRBV6-3 ASSYAGSGANVLT
12 TRBJ2-1 TRBV5-4 ASSPRETPTGWF
15 TRBJ2-6 TRBV3-1/TRBV3-2 ASSRATDASGANVLT
11 TRBJ1-5 TRBV10-3 ATGGGPNQPQH
14 TRBJ1-4 TRBV12-5 ASGLVVRPTNEKLF
12 TRBJ1-2 TRBV27 ATLPGNARGGYT
13 TRBJ1-1 TRBV5-4 ASSPRQQLNTEAF
15 TRBJ1-5 TRBV6-1 ASSEASRLNSNQPQH
13 TRBJ2-4 TRBV9 ASSGQGLAKNIQY
12 TRBJ1-2 TRBV4-1 ASSPPGQRYGYT